This note documents a single T cell receptor (beta chain) sequence. Its antigen is not known. The sample comes from a study of beta chain features in type 1 diabetes. Averaging approximately 0.11 L, one heparinised blood draw came from each individual donor. Purities in excess of 95% were seen in all sorted populations. Study-level results: Since sequencing was performed on cDNA, cells with high TCR expression could be over-represented. Comparison showed that naive, central memory and Treg TCRB repertoires appeared more similar among patients than among healthy donors.

Germline V gene data show CDR1 as SGHDN and CDR2 as FVKESK. The length of the CDR3 is 12 residues. V gave up 0 bases and J gave up 7 bases, with 6 bases separating them. The sequenced template was cDNA made from the entire isolated RNA. The protocol was immunoSEQ multiplex PCR, while the TCRdb copy is restricted to in-frame clones and leaves out a portion. Among hundreds of thousands of clones, roughly 11% were seen once, and the ten largest hold about 0.045%. This clonotype was obtained from a woman in her late teens or twenties in good health. The V gene is TRBV14, the J gene TRBJ1-2, with D hard to call. Sequencing was performed on naive CD4+ T cells from blood. CDR3 loop: CASSQDFFGYTF. The CDR3 DNA follows: TGTGCCAGCAGCCAAGATTTCTTTGGCTACACCTTC.